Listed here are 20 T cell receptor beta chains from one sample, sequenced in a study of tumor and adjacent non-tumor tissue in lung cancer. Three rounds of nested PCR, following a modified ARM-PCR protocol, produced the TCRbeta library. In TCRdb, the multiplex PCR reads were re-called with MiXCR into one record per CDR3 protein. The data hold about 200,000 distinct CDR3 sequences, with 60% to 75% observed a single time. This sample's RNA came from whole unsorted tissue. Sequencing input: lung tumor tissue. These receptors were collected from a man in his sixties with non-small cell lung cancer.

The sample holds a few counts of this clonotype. CDR3 in amino acids: CASSYWAPSYSGANVLTF. The CDR3 DNA reads TGCGCCAGTAGCTATTGGGCCCCCTCGTACTCTGGGGCCAACGTCCTGACTTTC. The chain couples TRBV4-3 to TRBJ2-6; D unclear. Germline values: CDR1 LGHNA, CDR2 YSLEER. The CDR3 spans 18 residues. The V end was cut by 9 bases, the J end by 0 bases, with 21 bases between.

Here the CDR3 DNA reads TGTGCCAGCACAGGTGGCTCTGGAAACACCATATATTTT. This codes for CASTGGSGNTIYF. The chain is built from TRBV28 and TRBJ1-3; D is unclear. The CDR3 consists of 13 residues. Deletions cut 7 bases from V and 0 bases from J, with 7 bases between. Germline V lookup: CDR1 MDHEN, CDR2 SYDVKM.

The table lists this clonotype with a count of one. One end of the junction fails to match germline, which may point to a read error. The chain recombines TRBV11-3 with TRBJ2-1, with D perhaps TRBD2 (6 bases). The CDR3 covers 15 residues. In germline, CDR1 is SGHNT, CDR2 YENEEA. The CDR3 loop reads CASSLAGAAYNVQLF. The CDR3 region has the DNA TGTGCCAGCAGCTTAGCGGGAGCCGCCTACAATGTGCAGCTCTTC.

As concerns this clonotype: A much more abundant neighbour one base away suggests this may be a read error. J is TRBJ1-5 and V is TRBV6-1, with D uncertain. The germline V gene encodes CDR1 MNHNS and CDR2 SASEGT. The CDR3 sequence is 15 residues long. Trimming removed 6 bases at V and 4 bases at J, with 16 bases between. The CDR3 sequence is CASRIVGVSNQPQHF. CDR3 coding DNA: TGTGCCAGCAGAATTGTGGGCGTAAGTAATCAGCCCCAGCATTTT.

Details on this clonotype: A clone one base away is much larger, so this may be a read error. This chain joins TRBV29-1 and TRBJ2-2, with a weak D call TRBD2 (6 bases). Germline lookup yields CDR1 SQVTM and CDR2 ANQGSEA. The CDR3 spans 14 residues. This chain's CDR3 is CNAGRRGNTGELFF. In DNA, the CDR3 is TGCAACGCCGGCAGGCGGGGGAACACCGGGGAGCTGTTTTTT.

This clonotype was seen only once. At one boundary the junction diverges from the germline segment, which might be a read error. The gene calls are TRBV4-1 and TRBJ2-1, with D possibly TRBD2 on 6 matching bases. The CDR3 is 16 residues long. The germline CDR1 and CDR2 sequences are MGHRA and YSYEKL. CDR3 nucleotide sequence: TGCGACAGCAGCCAAGATGACCGAGGGAGGTACAATGAGCAGTTCTTC. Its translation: CDSSQDDRGRYNEQFF.

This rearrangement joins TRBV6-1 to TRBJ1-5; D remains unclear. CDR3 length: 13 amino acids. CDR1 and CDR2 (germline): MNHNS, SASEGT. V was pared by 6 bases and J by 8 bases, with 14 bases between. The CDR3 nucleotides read TGTGCCAGCAGAGCTACAATTTATGAGCCCCAGCATTTT. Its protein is CASRATIYEPQHF.

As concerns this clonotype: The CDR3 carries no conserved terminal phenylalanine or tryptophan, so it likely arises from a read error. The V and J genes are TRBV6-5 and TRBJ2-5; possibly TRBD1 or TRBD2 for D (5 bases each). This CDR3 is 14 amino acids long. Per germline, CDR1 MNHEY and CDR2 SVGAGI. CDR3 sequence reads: CASSDTGTAEAQYL. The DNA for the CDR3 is TGCGCCAGCAGTGATACCGGGACCGCGGAGGCCCAGTACCTC.

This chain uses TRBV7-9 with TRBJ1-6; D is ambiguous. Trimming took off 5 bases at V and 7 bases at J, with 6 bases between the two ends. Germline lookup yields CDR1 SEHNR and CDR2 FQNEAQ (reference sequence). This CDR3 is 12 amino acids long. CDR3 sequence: CASSRHNSPLHF. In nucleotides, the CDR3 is TGTGCCAGCAGCAGGCACAATTCACCCCTCCACTTT.

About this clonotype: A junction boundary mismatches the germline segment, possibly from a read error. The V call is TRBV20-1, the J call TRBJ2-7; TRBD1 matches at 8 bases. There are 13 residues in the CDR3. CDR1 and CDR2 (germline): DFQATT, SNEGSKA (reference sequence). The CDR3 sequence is CSARGGQAYEQYF. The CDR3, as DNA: TGCAGTGCTAGAGGGGGACAGGCCTACGAGCAATACTTC.

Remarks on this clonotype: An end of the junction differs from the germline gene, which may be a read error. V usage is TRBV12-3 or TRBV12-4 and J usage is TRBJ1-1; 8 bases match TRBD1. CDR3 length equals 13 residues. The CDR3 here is CANSLALGTGGYF. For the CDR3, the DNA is TGTGCCAACAGTTTAGCGCTTGGGACAGGTGGTTACTTT.

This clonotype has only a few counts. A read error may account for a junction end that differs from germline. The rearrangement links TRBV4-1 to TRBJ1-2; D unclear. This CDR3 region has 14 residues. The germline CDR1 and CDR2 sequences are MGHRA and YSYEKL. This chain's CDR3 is CASSQNSGNYGYTF. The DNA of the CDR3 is TGCGCCAGTAGCCAAAATTCGGGGAACTATGGCTACACCTTC.

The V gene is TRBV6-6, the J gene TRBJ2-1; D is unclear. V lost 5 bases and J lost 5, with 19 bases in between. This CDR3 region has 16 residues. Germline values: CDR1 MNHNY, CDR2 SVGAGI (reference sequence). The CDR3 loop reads CASSLGHSDTNNEQFF. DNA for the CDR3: TGTGCCAGCAGTCTAGGCCATTCCGACACGAACAATGAGCAGTTCTTC.

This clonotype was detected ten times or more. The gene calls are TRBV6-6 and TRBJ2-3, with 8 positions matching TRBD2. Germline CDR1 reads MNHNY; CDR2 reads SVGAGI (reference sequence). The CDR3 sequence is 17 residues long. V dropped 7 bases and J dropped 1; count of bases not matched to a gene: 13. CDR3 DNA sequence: TGTGCCAGCAATGGGGCGTCAGGGCGGGGGGGCACAGATACGCAGTATTTT. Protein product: CASNGASGRGGTDTQYF.

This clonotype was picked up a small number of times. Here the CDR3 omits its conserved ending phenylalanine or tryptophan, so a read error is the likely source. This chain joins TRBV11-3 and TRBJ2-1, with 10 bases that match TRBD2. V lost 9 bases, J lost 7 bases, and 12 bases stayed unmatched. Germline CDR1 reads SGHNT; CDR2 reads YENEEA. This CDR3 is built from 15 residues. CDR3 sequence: CASSLTSGTRNEQFS. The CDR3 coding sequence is TGTGCCAGTAGCCTCACTAGCGGGACAAGGAATGAGCAGTTCTCC.

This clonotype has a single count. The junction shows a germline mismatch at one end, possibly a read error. The CDR3 DNA reads TGCGGTGCTAGAGGGGACTACGATCAGTACTTC. Translated: CGARGDYDQYF. This chain uses TRBV20-1 with TRBJ2-7, with 7 bases that match TRBD2. Looked up from germline, CDR1 is DFQATT and CDR2 is SNEGSKA (reference sequence). The CDR3 totals 11 residues.

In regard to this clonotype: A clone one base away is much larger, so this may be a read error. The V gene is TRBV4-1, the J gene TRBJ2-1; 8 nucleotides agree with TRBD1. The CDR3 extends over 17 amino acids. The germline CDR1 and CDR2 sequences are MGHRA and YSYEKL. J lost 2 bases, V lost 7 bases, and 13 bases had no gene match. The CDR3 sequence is CASNHFEGQGAYNEQFF. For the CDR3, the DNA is TGCGCCAGCAACCATTTTGAAGGACAGGGAGCCTACAATGAGCAGTTCTTC.

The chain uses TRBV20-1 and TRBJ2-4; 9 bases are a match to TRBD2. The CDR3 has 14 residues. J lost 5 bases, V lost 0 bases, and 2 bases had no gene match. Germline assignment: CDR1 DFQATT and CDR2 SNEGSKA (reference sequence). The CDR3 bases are TGCAGTGCTAGAGATGCTAGCGGGGAAAACATTCAGTACTTC. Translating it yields CSARDASGENIQYF.

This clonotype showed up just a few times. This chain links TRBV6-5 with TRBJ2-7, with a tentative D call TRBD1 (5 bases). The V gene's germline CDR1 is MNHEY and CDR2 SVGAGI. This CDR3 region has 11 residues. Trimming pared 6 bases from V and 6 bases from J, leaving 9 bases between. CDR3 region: CASRQGSEQYF. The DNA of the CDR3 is TGTGCCAGCAGGCAGGGAAGCGAGCAGTACTTC.

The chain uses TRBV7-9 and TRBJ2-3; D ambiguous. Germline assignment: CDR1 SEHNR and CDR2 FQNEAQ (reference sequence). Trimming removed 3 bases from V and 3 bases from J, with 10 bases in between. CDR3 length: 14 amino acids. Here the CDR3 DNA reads TGTGCCAGCAGCTTGGGGATAGGGACAGATACGCAGTATTTT. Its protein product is CASSLGIGTDTQYF.